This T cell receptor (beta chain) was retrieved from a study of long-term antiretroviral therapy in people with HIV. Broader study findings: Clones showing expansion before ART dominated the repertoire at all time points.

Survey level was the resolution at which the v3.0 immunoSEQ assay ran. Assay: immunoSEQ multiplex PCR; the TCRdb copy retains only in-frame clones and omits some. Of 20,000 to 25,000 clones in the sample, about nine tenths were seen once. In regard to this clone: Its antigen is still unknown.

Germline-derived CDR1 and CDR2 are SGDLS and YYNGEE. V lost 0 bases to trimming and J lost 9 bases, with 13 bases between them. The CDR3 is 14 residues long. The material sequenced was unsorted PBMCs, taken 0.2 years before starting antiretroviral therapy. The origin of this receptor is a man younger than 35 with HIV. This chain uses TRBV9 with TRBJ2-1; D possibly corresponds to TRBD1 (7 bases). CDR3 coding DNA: TGTGCCAGCAGCGTAGCGGGACAGCGGGTTGAGCAGTTCTTC. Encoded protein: CASSVAGQRVEQFF. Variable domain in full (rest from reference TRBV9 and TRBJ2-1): DSGVTQTPKHLITATGQRVTLRCSPRSGDLSVYWYQQSLDQGLQFLIQYYNGEERAKGNILERFSAQQFPDLHSELNLSSLELGDSALYFCASSVAGQRVEQFFGPGTRLTVL.